This TCR beta chain comes out of a study of regulatory T cells in long-lasting Graves disease. Noted time point: persistent/refractory GD, antithyroid drugs over 5 years with positive TRAb. Scientists built the TCR library using RNA that was extracted from PBMCs. Through Arm-PCR of CDR3 regions and iRepertoire HTBI primers, TCR beta libraries were built. The authors' processing: Identification of gene segments yielded around 63 TRBV and roughly 15 TRBJ across samples. TCRdb independently ran MiXCR on the multiplex PCR reads; one entry per CDR3 protein. These V and J calls are TCRdb output, not the study's own analysis. The sample carries 450,000 or so distinct CDR3 sequences, about a fifth recorded once. General observations from the study: Results may be inaccurate due to the small sample size.

Note on this clonotype: The target antigen is unknown.

Trimming at V came to 3 bases and at J to 6 bases, leaving 10 bases not matched to a gene. The V gene's germline CDR1 is LNHDA and CDR2 SQIVND (reference sequence). This CDR3 has 15 amino acids. Sequenced here: peripheral blood mononuclear cells (PBMCs), sampled when the disease was refractory, from a patient treated with antithyroid drugs. The chain combines TRBV19 with TRBJ1-1, with TRBD1 matching over 7 bases. This TCR was sampled from a female donor with Graves disease. The chain's CDR3 is CASSISTGAGAEAFF. In DNA form, the CDR3 reads TGTGCCAGTAGTATCTCAACAGGGGCGGGGGCTGAAGCTTTCTTT. Full variable domain (missing parts from reference TRBV19 and TRBJ1-1): DGGITQSPKYLFRKEGQNVTLSCEQNLNHDAMYWYRQDPGQGLRLIYYSQIVNDFQKGDIAEGYSVSREKKESFPLTVTSAQKNPTAFYLCASSISTGAGAEAFFGQGTRLTVV.